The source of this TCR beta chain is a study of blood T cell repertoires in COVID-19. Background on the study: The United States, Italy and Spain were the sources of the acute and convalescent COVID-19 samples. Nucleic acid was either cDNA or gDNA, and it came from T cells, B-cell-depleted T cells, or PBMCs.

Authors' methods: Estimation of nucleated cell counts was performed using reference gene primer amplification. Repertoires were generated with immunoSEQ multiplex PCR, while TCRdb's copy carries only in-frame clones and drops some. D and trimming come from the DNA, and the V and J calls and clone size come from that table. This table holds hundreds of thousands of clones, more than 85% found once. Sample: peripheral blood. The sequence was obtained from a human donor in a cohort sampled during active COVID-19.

CDR3 DNA sequence: TGCAGCGCTGATACTAGCGGGGCAACCTACAATGAGCAGTTCTTC. Protein product: CSADTSGATYNEQFF. The chain recombines TRBV29-1 with TRBJ2-1, with TRBD2 matching over 10 bases. The CDR3 runs to 15 residues. The V gene's germline CDR1 is SQVTM and CDR2 ANQGSEA. V lost 7 bases, J lost 2 bases, and 8 bases stayed unmatched.